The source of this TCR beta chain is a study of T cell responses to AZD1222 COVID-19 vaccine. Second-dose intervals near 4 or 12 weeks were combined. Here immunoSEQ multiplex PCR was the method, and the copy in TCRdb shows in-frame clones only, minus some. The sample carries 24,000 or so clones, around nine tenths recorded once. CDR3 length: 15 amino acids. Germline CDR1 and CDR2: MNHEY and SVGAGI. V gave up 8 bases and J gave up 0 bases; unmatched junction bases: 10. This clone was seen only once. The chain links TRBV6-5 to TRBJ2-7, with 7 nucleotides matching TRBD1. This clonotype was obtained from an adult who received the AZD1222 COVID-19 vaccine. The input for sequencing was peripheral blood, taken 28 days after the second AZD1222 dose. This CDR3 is CASGIQGPLSYEQYF. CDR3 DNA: TGTGCCAGCGGCATACAGGGGCCCCTCTCCTACGAGCAGTACTTC.